These 13 T cell receptor beta chains originate from one sample sequenced in a study of T cell responses to AZD1222 COVID-19 vaccine. Method: immunoSEQ multiplex PCR; TCRdb's copy keeps in-frame clones and lacks some. The repertoire holds 60,000 to 70,000 clones, with roughly four fifths as singletons. The source material was peripheral blood, sampled on day 0 of AZD1222 vaccination. These receptors all come from an adult in good health.

The chain employs TRBV15 and TRBJ1-5; D is unresolved. The CDR3 spans 14 residues. Looked up from germline, CDR1 is LNHNV and CDR2 is YYDKDF (reference sequence). V was shortened by 1 base and J by 4 bases, with 8 bases between the two germline ends. This CDR3 is CATSRAQVNQPQHF. The CDR3 nucleotides are TGTGCCACCAGCAGAGCGCAGGTTAATCAGCCCCAGCATTTT.

The sample holds one count of this clone. The V and J genes are TRBV14 and TRBJ2-7; D not resolved. Germline V gene data show CDR1 as SGHDN and CDR2 as FVKESK. This CDR3 spans 13 amino acids. V lost 1 base, J lost 6 bases, and 10 bases lay in between. The CDR3 region has the DNA TGTGCCAGCAGCCAAGGCTTTGTCTCCGAGCAGTACTTC. This translates into CASSQGFVSEQYF.

This sequence joins TRBV6-2 or TRBV6-3 and TRBJ1-2; D might be TRBD1 (6 bases). Per germline, CDR1 MNHEY and CDR2 SVGEGT. The CDR3 extends over 15 amino acids. Trimming removed 5 bases from V and 4 bases from J, with 17 bases in between. The CDR3 region is CASSLPRGASYGYTF. CDR3 DNA: TGTGCCAGCAGTCTTCCCAGGGGCGCCTCCTATGGCTACACCTTC.

This clone was found once. The V gene is TRBV29-1, the J gene TRBJ1-2; D remains ambiguous. This CDR3 has 12 amino acids. From germline, CDR1 is SQVTM and CDR2 ANQGSEA. Trimming cost V 3 bases and J 8 bases, with 13 bases left between them. Written as DNA, the CDR3 is TGCAGCGTTGATCCCGAGGAATGGGGCTACACCTTC. It yields the protein CSVDPEEWGYTF.

The chain uses TRBV11-2 and TRBJ2-7; unclear D gene. The CDR3 spans 11 residues. Germline V lookup: CDR1 SGHAT, CDR2 FQNNGV. V dropped 3 bases and J dropped 7 bases, with 7 bases sitting between them. The CDR3 coding sequence is TGTGCCAGCAGCTTCCTCAAGGAGCAGTACTTC. Its protein is CASSFLKEQYF.

This chain uses TRBV5-1 with TRBJ1-5; no clear D gene. Germline CDR1 and CDR2: SGHRS and YFSETQ. Trimming shortened V by 0 bases and J by 3 bases, and 10 bases separated the two germline ends. This CDR3 has 15 amino acids. CDR3 region: CASSLELGANQPQHF. The CDR3 DNA reads as TGCGCCAGCAGCTTGGAATTGGGTGCCAATCAGCCCCAGCATTTT. Full variable domain (missing parts from reference TRBV5-1 and TRBJ1-5): KAGVTQTPRYLIKTRGQQVTLSCSPISGHRSVSWYQQTPGQGLQFLFEYFSETQRNKGNFPGRFSGRQFSNSRSEMNVSTLELGDSALYLCASSLELGANQPQHFGDGTRLSIL.

This clone was counted a single time. The chain employs TRBV4-1 and TRBJ2-2, with 7 bases fitting TRBD1. Losses at the gene ends were 1 base for V and 4 bases for J; bases not matched to a gene: 6. Germline CDR1 and CDR2: MGHRA and YSYEKL. This CDR3 has 16 residues. CDR3 nucleotides: TGCGCCAGCAGCCAAGTCGCCGGGACAGCCACCGGGGAGCTGTTTTTT. Translating gives CASSQVAGTATGELFF.

V gene TRBV12-3 or TRBV12-4 combines with J gene TRBJ1-2; no clear D gene. V shed 3 bases and J shed 7 bases, with 6 bases lying between them. The CDR3 sequence is 11 residues long. For the CDR3, the DNA is TGTGCCAGCAGTTTCGGCCCTGGCTACACCTTC. Translating it yields CASSFGPGYTF.

The rearrangement uses TRBV19 and TRBJ1-6, with no clear D. The CDR3 consists of 15 residues. Germline V gene lookup returns CDR1 LNHDA and CDR2 SQIVND (reference sequence). V gave up 4 bases and J gave up 0 bases, with 7 bases separating them. The CDR3 bases are TGTGCCAGTAGTAAAGGAGACTCCTATAATTCACCCCTCCACTTT. This translates into CASSKGDSYNSPLHF.

As to this clone: Within the sample, other DNA sequences also encode this same CDR3. The chain recombines TRBV9 with TRBJ2-7, with D hard to call. The CDR3 extends over 12 amino acids. From germline, CDR1 is SGDLS and CDR2 YYNGEE. Trimming cost V 8 bases and J 0 bases, with 9 bases left between them. CDR3 sequence (DNA): TGTGCCAGTTCCAGTAGCTCCTACGAGCAGTACTTC. Translating it yields CASSSSSYEQYF.

This chain links TRBV6-2 or TRBV6-3 with TRBJ2-7; D is unresolved. This CDR3 has 15 amino acids. V was trimmed by 2 bases and J by 5 bases, leaving 16 bases between them. Germline V lookup: CDR1 MNHEY, CDR2 SVGEGT. The CDR3 protein is CASSYPTASKNEQYF. The CDR3 nucleotides are TGTGCCAGCAGTTACCCCACGGCCTCTAAGAACGAGCAGTACTTC.

In this sample, this clone turned up a few times. The V gene is TRBV5-5, the J gene TRBJ1-2, with TRBD1 matching 10 bases. The CDR3 extends over 14 amino acids. V shed 1 base and J 5 bases; nucleotides not matched to a gene: 2. Germline CDR1 and CDR2: SGHKS and YYEKEE (reference sequence). The CDR3 region is CASSLWTGGYGYTF. The CDR3 DNA reads as TGTGCCAGCAGCTTGTGGACAGGGGGTTATGGCTACACCTTC.

This chain connects TRBV3-1 (or the pseudogene TRBV3-2) to TRBJ1-1; 7 positions agree with TRBD1. Germline CDR1 reads LGHDT; CDR2 reads YNNKEL (reference sequence). There are 14 residues in the CDR3. After removal of 4 bases from V and 4 bases from J, the junction contained 6 bases not matched to a gene. The CDR3 sequence is CASSLKRGLTEAFF. The CDR3 DNA reads as TGTGCCAGCAGCCTGAAAAGGGGGCTCACTGAAGCTTTCTTT.